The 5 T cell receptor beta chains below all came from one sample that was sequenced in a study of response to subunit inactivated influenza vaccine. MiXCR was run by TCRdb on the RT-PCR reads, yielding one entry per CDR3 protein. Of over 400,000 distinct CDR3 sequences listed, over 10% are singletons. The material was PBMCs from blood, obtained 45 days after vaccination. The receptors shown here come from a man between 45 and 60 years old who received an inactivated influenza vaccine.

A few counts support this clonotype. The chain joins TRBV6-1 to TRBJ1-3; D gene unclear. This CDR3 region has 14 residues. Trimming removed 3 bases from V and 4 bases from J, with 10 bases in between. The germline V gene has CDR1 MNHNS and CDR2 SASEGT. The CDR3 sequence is CASSDDKGGNTIYF. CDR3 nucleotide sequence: TGTGCCAGCAGTGATGACAAGGGCGGAAACACCATATATTTT.

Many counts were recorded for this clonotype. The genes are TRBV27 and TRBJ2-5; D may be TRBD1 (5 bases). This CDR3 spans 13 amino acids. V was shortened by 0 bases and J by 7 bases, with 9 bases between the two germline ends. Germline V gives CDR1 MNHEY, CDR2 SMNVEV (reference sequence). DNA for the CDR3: TGTGCCAGCAGTTTATCGGCAAGGGGGACCCAGTACTTC. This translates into CASSLSARGTQYF.

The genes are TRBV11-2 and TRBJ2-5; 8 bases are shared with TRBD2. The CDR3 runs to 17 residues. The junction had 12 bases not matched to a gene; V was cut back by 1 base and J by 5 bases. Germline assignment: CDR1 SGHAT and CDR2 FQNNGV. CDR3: CASSLVRLAGARETQYF. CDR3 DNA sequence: TGTGCCAGCAGCTTAGTTCGGCTAGCGGGCGCCCGCGAGACCCAGTACTTC.

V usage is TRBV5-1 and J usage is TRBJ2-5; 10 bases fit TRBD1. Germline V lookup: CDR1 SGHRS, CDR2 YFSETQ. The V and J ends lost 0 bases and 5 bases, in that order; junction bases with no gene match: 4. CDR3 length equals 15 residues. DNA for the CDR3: TGCGCCAGCAGCTTGGCGGGACAGGGGCCCGAGACCCAGTACTTC. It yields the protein CASSLAGQGPETQYF.

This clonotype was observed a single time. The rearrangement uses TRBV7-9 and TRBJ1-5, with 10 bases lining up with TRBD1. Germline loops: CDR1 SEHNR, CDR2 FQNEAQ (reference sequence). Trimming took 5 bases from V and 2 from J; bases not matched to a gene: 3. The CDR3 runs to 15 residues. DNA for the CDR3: TGTGCCAGCAGCCAGACAGGGGGCCGCAATCAGCCCCAGCATTTT. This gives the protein CASSQTGGRNQPQHF.